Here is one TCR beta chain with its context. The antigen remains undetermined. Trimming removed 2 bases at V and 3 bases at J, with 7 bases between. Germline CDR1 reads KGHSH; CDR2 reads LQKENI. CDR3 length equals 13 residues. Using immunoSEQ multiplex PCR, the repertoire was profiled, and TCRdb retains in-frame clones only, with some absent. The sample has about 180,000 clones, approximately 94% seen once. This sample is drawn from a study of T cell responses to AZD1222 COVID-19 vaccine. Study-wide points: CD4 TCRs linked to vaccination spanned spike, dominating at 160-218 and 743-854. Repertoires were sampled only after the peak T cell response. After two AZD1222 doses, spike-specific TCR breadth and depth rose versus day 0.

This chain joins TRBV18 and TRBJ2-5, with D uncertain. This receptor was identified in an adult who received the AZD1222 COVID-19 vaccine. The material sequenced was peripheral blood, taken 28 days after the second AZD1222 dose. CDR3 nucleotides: TGTGCCAGCTCACCAGGAGTAGAAGAGACCCAGTACTTC. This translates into CASSPGVEETQYF.